These 10 T cell receptor beta chains were sequenced from one sample in a study of cytotoxic CD8 clonotypes in ibrutinib-treated CLL. Clones were sequenced by immunoSEQ multiplex PCR, and TCRdb holds only the in-frame ones, with some missing. The profile shows hundreds of thousands of clones, about 61% of them singletons. The sample here was PBMCs, taken after 36 months of ibrutinib treatment. These receptors were obtained from a human donor with chronic lymphocytic leukemia.

A few counts support this clone. The chain uses TRBV7-6 and TRBJ1-3; tentative D call: TRBD1 (5 bases). Germline CDR1 and CDR2: SGHVS and FNYEAQ. V was shortened by 5 bases and J by 2 bases, with 13 bases between the two germline ends. The CDR3 runs 15 residues. The CDR3 sequence is CASSPTGGTGNTIYF. In DNA form, the CDR3 reads TGTGCCAGCAGCCCCACGGGGGGGACTGGAAACACCATATATTTT.

This clone was seen a few times. As DNA, the CDR3 is TGTGCCAGCAGTGAAGGGCAGGGGGTCGGACAGCCCCAGCATTTT. This codes for CASSEGQGVGQPQHF. The chain employs TRBV2 and TRBJ1-5, with TRBD1 matching over 7 bases. Germline lookup yields CDR1 SNHLY and CDR2 FYNNEI. V trimming: 1 base; J trimming: 7 bases; junction bases outside the gene matches: 7. The CDR3 contains 15 residues.

V and J are TRBV5-1 and TRBJ2-1; a weak D match, TRBD1 (6 bases). The CDR3 loop spans 13 amino acids. CDR1 SGHRS and CDR2 YFSETQ come from the germline V gene. Trimming stripped 3 bases from V and 10 bases from J, with 14 bases between. The CDR3 region is CASSYDRTPEQFF. For the CDR3, the DNA is TGCGCCAGCAGCTATGACAGGACACCAGAGCAGTTCTTC.

This clone showed up just once. The rearrangement uses TRBV12-2 and TRBJ2-1; TRBD2 reflects the table's D call only, with no check against the DNA. TRBV12-2 is termed a pseudogene. The CDR3 length is 13 residues. The CDR3 reads CASRLGGDFSQFF. The CDR3 DNA reads TGTGCAAGTCGCTTAGGGGGGGATTTCTCGCAGTTCTTC.

The J gene is TRBJ2-4, the V gene TRBV10-2; the D gene is possibly TRBD1 (5 bases). Germline-derived CDR1 and CDR2 are WSHSY and SAAADI. The V gene lost 8 bases and the J gene lost 3 bases, with 11 bases spanning the gap. The CDR3 loop spans 13 amino acids. The CDR3 loop reads CASYRGGKNIQYF. The CDR3 region has the DNA TGCGCCAGCTATAGGGGTGGCAAAAACATTCAGTACTTC.

V usage is TRBV27 and J usage is TRBJ1-2; D is perhaps TRBD1 (5 bases). There are 14 residues in the CDR3. Per the germline V gene, CDR1 is MNHEY and CDR2 is SMNVEV (reference sequence). Trimming removed 5 bases at V and 4 bases at J, with 14 bases between. The CDR3 spells CASSPQWGGYGYTF. Written as DNA, the CDR3 is TGTGCCAGCAGTCCCCAGTGGGGGGGCTATGGCTACACCTTC.

The chain couples TRBV7-9 to TRBJ1-2; D remains unclear. V lost 5 bases and J lost 5, with 15 bases in between. The CDR3 sequence is 14 residues long. Germline loops: CDR1 SEHNR, CDR2 FQNEAQ (reference sequence). For the CDR3, the DNA is TGTGCCAGCAGCCCTCGGCAGGCGATTTATGGCTACACCTTC. As protein: CASSPRQAIYGYTF.

The rearrangement uses TRBV7-2 and TRBJ2-7; 8 nucleotides match TRBD1. Trimming removed 5 bases from V and 1 base from J; junction bases left unmatched: 10. CDR1 SGHTA and CDR2 FQGNSA come from the germline V gene. This CDR3 region has 16 residues. The CDR3 DNA reads TGTGCCAGCAGCCCGGTGTGGACAGGGATATCCTACGAGCAGTACTTC. Amino acid sequence: CASSPVWTGISYEQYF.

The chain links TRBV2 to TRBJ2-7; D not resolved. Trimming removed 4 bases from V and 0 bases from J, with 7 bases in between. Germline V gene lookup returns CDR1 SNHLY and CDR2 FYNNEI. CDR3 size: 13 residues. The CDR3 sequence is CASSGAFSYEQYF. The CDR3 DNA is TGTGCCAGCAGTGGGGCTTTCTCCTACGAGCAGTACTTC.

This clone was seen more than once but under ten times. The V call is TRBV2, the J call TRBJ1-5; TRBD1 matches 7 bases. Germline V lookup: CDR1 SNHLY, CDR2 FYNNEI. The junction had 5 bases not matched to a gene; V was cut back by 4 bases and J by 5 bases. CDR3 size: 14 residues. The CDR3 DNA reads as TGTGCCAGCAGTGTTAGGACAGGTTATCAGCCCCAGCATTTT. Encoded protein: CASSVRTGYQPQHF.